The 27 T cell receptor beta chains below were found in one sample sequenced in a study of blood T cell repertoires in COVID-19. Assay used: immunoSEQ multiplex PCR; TCRdb lists only in-frame clones, some missing. The sample carries 250,000 or so clones, 87% recorded once. Material: PBMCs or T cells enriched from blood (not recorded which). The receptors stem from a woman aged 25 to 39 with acute COVID-19.

The rearrangement joins TRBV29-1 to TRBJ1-1, with TRBD1 as a possible D gene (5 bases). Trimming shortened V by 5 bases and J by 1 base, and 8 bases separated the two germline ends. The length of the CDR3 is 12 residues. Germline V lookup: CDR1 SQVTM, CDR2 ANQGSEA. The chain's CDR3 is CSVSQGNTEAFF. Written as DNA, the CDR3 is TGCAGCGTTTCCCAGGGGAACACTGAAGCTTTCTTT.

The gene calls are TRBV27 and TRBJ2-2; possibly TRBD1 for D (5 bases). CDR3 size: 12 residues. V shed 3 bases and J shed 15 bases, with 14 bases lying between them. Germline V gives CDR1 MNHEY, CDR2 SMNVEV (reference sequence). CDR3 amino acids: CASSLGQGTMFF. In DNA, the CDR3 is TGTGCCAGCAGTTTGGGCCAGGGCACGATGTTTTTT.

The chain couples TRBV5-6 to TRBJ1-2; D gene unclear. This CDR3 comprises 17 residues. Between the trimmed V and J ends, which lost 4 bases and 0 bases, there was a span of 19 bases. CDR1 SGHDT and CDR2 YYEEEE come from the germline V gene. The CDR3 DNA follows: TGTGCCAGCAGCACCGGCTGGGCCAAATTGTCTAACTATGGCTACACCTTC. Amino acids: CASSTGWAKLSNYGYTF.

V usage is TRBV6-5 and J usage is TRBJ2-7, with unresolved D. Germline CDR1 and CDR2: MNHEY and SVGAGI. Between the trimmed V and J ends, which lost 6 bases and 5 bases, there was a span of 14 bases. The CDR3 runs to 13 residues. The DNA of the CDR3 is TGTGCCAGCAGCCTTCTAAGCCGGGACGAGCAGTACTTC. Encoded protein: CASSLLSRDEQYF.

The chain joins TRBV14 to TRBJ1-1; no reliable D call. V lost 1 base, J lost 1 base, and 10 bases lay in between. Germline V gives CDR1 SGHDN, CDR2 FVKESK. The CDR3 is 15 residues long. The CDR3, as DNA: TGTGCCAGCAGCCAAGTCGCCTGGGCGAACACTGAAGCTTTCTTT. Protein sequence: CASSQVAWANTEAFF.

V is TRBV19 and J is TRBJ1-2; a weak D match, TRBD1 (5 bases). V lost 5 bases and J 4 bases, leaving 14 bases between the germline ends. There are 14 residues in the CDR3. Germline CDR1 is LNHDA and CDR2 is SQIVND (reference sequence). As DNA, the CDR3 is TGTGCCAGTAGTCGGGGGGGACGGATCTATGGCTACACCTTC. This translates into CASSRGGRIYGYTF.

This clone was observed a single time. This chain uses TRBV5-8 with TRBJ2-3, with a tentative D call TRBD1 (5 bases). CDR3 length equals 15 residues. In germline, CDR1 is SGHTS, CDR2 YDEGEE. V was cut by 0 bases and J by 3 bases, with 11 bases left in between. In DNA, the CDR3 is TGTGCCAGCAGCTTGGAGACAGTCCCTACAGATACGCAGTATTTT. This sequence encodes CASSLETVPTDTQYF.

The chain couples TRBV6-6 to TRBJ2-7; perhaps TRBD2 as D (6 bases). The V gene's germline CDR1 is MNHNY and CDR2 SVGAGI (reference sequence). The ends were cut back, 6 bases at V and 0 bases at J, with 15 bases in the middle. The CDR3 is 15 residues long. The CDR3 is CASRPPGDISYEQYF. CDR3 bases: TGTGCCAGCAGGCCTCCGGGGGATATCTCCTACGAGCAGTACTTC.

The rearrangement uses TRBV9 and TRBJ2-1, with D hard to call. The CDR3 extends over 11 amino acids. Per the germline V gene, CDR1 is SGDLS and CDR2 is YYNGEE. The V end lost 0 bases, the J end lost 10 bases, and 5 bases lay between the germline ends. The CDR3 DNA reads as TGTGCCAGCAGCGTAGGAGTAGAGCAGTTCTTC. It codes for CASSVGVEQFF.

This clone has a single count. The J gene is TRBJ1-1, the V gene TRBV6-2 or TRBV6-3, with D uncertain. Germline CDR1 and CDR2: MNHEY and SVGEGT. Trimming removed 1 base from V and 0 bases from J, with 6 bases in between. This CDR3 spans 14 amino acids. The CDR3 nucleotides read TGTGCCAGCAGTTACTACACCATGAACACTGAAGCTTTCTTT. Encoded protein: CASSYYTMNTEAFF.

The chain couples TRBV19 to TRBJ2-3; D is unresolved. Germline V gene sequence: CDR1 LNHDA, CDR2 SQIVND (reference sequence). This CDR3 is built from 16 residues. Between the trimmed V and J ends, which lost 0 bases and 1 base, there was a span of 11 bases. The CDR3 here is CASSIDLVGRTDTQYF. CDR3 sequence (DNA): TGTGCCAGTAGTATAGATCTAGTAGGTCGCACAGATACGCAGTATTTT.

The V and J genes are TRBV6-4 and TRBJ1-5; 11 bases fit TRBD1. The germline CDR1 and CDR2 sequences are MRHNA and SNTAGT. CDR3 size: 17 residues. Unmatched junction bases numbered 4, after V lost 3 bases and J lost 0 bases. This CDR3 is CASSETDRGHSNQPQHF. The DNA for the CDR3 is TGTGCCAGCAGTGAAACGGACAGGGGGCATAGCAATCAGCCCCAGCATTTT.

J is TRBJ2-3 and V is TRBV5-6, with unresolved D. V lost 4 bases and J lost 4, with 10 bases in between. This CDR3 comprises 13 residues. Germline-derived CDR1 and CDR2 are SGHDT and YYEEEE. The CDR3 DNA reads TGTGCCAGCAGCATAAATACAGCAGATACGCAGTATTTT. Amino acid sequence: CASSINTADTQYF.

This chain connects TRBV6-2 or TRBV6-3 to TRBJ1-1; 9 bases fit TRBD1. Germline V gene lookup returns CDR1 MNHEY and CDR2 SVGEGT. V gave up 0 bases and J gave up 8 bases; unmatched junction bases: 1. The CDR3 is made up of 13 amino acids. CDR3 loop: CASSYSTGGEAFF. CDR3 sequence (DNA): TGTGCCAGCAGTTACTCGACAGGGGGAGAAGCTTTCTTT.

J is TRBJ2-7 and V is TRBV5-1; 7 nucleotides agree with TRBD1. This CDR3 is 14 amino acids long. Germline loops: CDR1 SGHRS, CDR2 YFSETQ. V lost 0 bases, J lost 4 bases, and 4 bases stayed unmatched. Here the CDR3 reads CASSLVSGGYEQYF. DNA for the CDR3: TGCGCCAGCAGCTTGGTGTCAGGGGGTTACGAGCAGTACTTC.

The chain combines TRBV14 with TRBJ1-1; TRBD1 matches 8 bases. The CDR3 loop spans 15 amino acids. V lost 1 base, J lost 1 base, and 2 bases stayed unmatched. Germline V lookup: CDR1 SGHDN, CDR2 FVKESK. CDR3 amino acids: CASSQAGGANTEAFF. DNA of the CDR3: TGTGCCAGCAGCCAAGCAGGGGGCGCGAACACTGAAGCTTTCTTT.

The V gene is TRBV4-2, the J gene TRBJ1-2, with 9 bases matching TRBD1. Per germline, CDR1 LGHNA and CDR2 YNFKEQ. The CDR3 totals 15 residues. J lost 6 bases, V lost 0 bases, and 5 bases had no gene match. CDR3 bases: TGTGCCAGCAGCCAAGATCCTGACAGGGGGAATGGCTACACCTTC. As protein: CASSQDPDRGNGYTF.

CDR3 region: CSVEDRTRNYGYTF. In DNA, the CDR3 is TGCAGCGTTGAAGATCGGACACGGAACTATGGCTACACCTTC. The rearrangement joins TRBV29-1 to TRBJ1-2; weak D call: TRBD1 (5 bases). There are 14 residues in the CDR3. V lost 0 bases and J 2 bases, leaving 10 bases between the germline ends. Looked up from germline, CDR1 is SQVTM and CDR2 is ANQGSEA.

The J gene is TRBJ2-3, the V gene TRBV19, with 9 bases identical to TRBD1. The V gene end was trimmed by 5 bases and the J gene end by 3 bases; junction bases not matched to a gene: 15. The CDR3 extends over 18 amino acids. Germline CDR1 and CDR2: LNHDA and SQIVND (reference sequence). The CDR3: CASSHRDRAYLGTDTQYF. CDR3 bases: TGTGCCAGTAGTCACCGGGACAGGGCGTATTTGGGTACAGATACGCAGTATTTT.

This clone was detected once. The rearrangement joins TRBV7-2 to TRBJ1-2, with a weak D call TRBD1 (6 bases). The CDR3 totals 12 residues. V was cut by 3 bases and J by 5 bases, with 7 bases left in between. CDR1 SGHTA and CDR2 FQGNSA come from the germline V gene. The DNA of the CDR3 is TGTGCCAGCAGCTTCGGACAGTATGGCTACACCTTC. Translating it yields CASSFGQYGYTF.

V usage is TRBV7-2 and J usage is TRBJ2-2; D is unclear. Trimming removed 5 bases from V and 0 bases from J, with 13 bases in between. CDR3 length equals 16 residues. CDR1 and CDR2 (germline): SGHTA, FQGNSA. The CDR3 DNA reads TGTGCCAGCAGCGATTCGAGGTTCGCGAACACCGGGGAGCTGTTTTTT. Its protein product is CASSDSRFANTGELFF.

The V and J genes are TRBV18 and TRBJ2-6; no clear D gene. The CDR3 runs to 13 residues. V lost 3 bases and J 4 bases, leaving 4 bases between the germline ends. Per germline, CDR1 KGHSH and CDR2 LQKENI. The CDR3 bases are TGTGCCAGCTCACCTCCGGGGGCCAACGTCCTGACTTTC. Translating gives CASSPPGANVLTF.

This chain uses TRBV19 with TRBJ2-6; weak D call: TRBD1 (6 bases). The CDR3 runs to 14 residues. Germline CDR1 is LNHDA and CDR2 is SQIVND (reference sequence). V gave up 7 bases and J gave up 4 bases, with 11 bases separating them. CDR3 residues: CASKEGGGANVLTF. The CDR3 nucleotides are TGTGCCAGTAAGGAAGGGGGAGGGGCCAACGTCCTGACTTTC.

This chain connects TRBV18 to TRBJ1-5; D not certain. Germline V CDR1 and CDR2: KGHSH, LQKENI. V gave up 6 bases and J gave up 3 bases, with 9 bases separating them. CDR3 size: 13 residues. Written as DNA, the CDR3 is TGTGCCAGCTCGGGAGGACTCAATCAGCCCCAGCATTTT. Its translation: CASSGGLNQPQHF.

The chain couples TRBV4-2 to TRBJ2-5; 8 positions agree with TRBD2. CDR1 and CDR2 from the germline V gene are LGHNA and YNFKEQ. Unmatched junction bases numbered 11, after V lost 3 bases and J lost 5 bases. This CDR3 is 16 amino acids long. CDR3 sequence (DNA): TGTGCCAGCAGCCAGACCAGGCGTAGCGGGGATGAGACCCAGTACTTC. Its translation: CASSQTRRSGDETQYF.

The chain is built from TRBV4-1 and TRBJ1-1, with D uncertain. Germline lookup yields CDR1 MGHRA and CDR2 YSYEKL. The CDR3 runs 15 residues. V lost 1 base and J lost 0, with 9 bases in between. CDR3: CASSQGRVLNTEAFF. CDR3 in DNA: TGCGCCAGCAGCCAAGGGAGAGTGCTGAACACTGAAGCTTTCTTT.

This clone has a single count. The rearrangement uses TRBV9 and TRBJ2-5, with 7 nucleotides matching TRBD2. V shed 4 bases and J 3 bases; nucleotides not matched to a gene: 0. The germline gives CDR1 SGDLS, CDR2 YYNGEE. The CDR3 consists of 12 residues. This chain's CDR3 is CASSRGEETQYF. The DNA for the CDR3 is TGTGCCAGCAGCCGGGGGGAAGAGACCCAGTACTTC.